The clone carrying this TCR beta chain was detected many times. Its cognate antigen is unknown. The CDR3 has 17 residues. Germline CDR1 reads LGHNA; CDR2 reads YNFKEQ. Unmatched junction bases numbered 11, after V lost 0 bases and J lost 3 bases. The TCRbeta library was prepared with unique molecular identifiers. TCRdb called the PCR reads again in MiXCR, with one record for every CDR3 protein. This table has hundreds of thousands of distinct CDR3 sequences, around 15% appearing once. The data were taken from a study of T-cell reconstitution after alpha-beta-depleted transplantation in children. Broader study findings: Hyperexpanded clones declined; after one year, newly produced T cells mostly supplied diversity. Several hundred expanded graft clones reportedly were the source of alpha-beta T cells about two months after transplant. Several patients had high TCRbeta diversity at day 60; it came from surviving recipient T cells and thymic progenitors.

The sequence came from a male patient aged 2-9 years who had a stem cell transplant for acute lymphoblastic leukemia, so the T cells may come from the graft donor. The source material was PBMCs, mostly from graft donor cells, sampled 360 days after TCRalphabeta/CD19-depleted stem cell transplant. J is TRBJ2-7 and V is TRBV4-2; the match to TRBD1 covers 7 bases. This CDR3 reads CASSQDRAKGARYEQYF. DNA of the CDR3: TGTGCCAGCAGCCAAGATCGCGCGAAGGGGGCTCGCTACGAGCAGTACTTC.